This entry lists 22 T cell receptor beta chains sequenced from one sample in a study of blood T cell repertoires in COVID-19. Repertoires were generated with immunoSEQ multiplex PCR, while TCRdb's copy carries only in-frame clones and drops some. The table includes roughly 250,000 clones, around 81% detected once. Source material: peripheral blood. These receptors were collected from a woman aged 60 to 75 with active or convalescent COVID-19.

This rearrangement joins TRBV10-1 to TRBJ2-7; 12 bases line up with TRBD2. The CDR3 has 17 amino acids. CDR1 and CDR2 from the germline V gene are WNHNN and SYGVQD (reference sequence). The J segment lost 3 bases and the V segment lost 5 bases, leaving 11 bases of the junction unmatched. The CDR3 is CASSRPSGGASGYEQYF. The CDR3 nucleotides are TGCGCCAGCAGTCGACCTAGCGGGGGGGCCTCGGGCTACGAGCAGTACTTC.

The J gene is TRBJ1-2, the V gene TRBV10-3, with D uncertain. The CDR3 has 12 amino acids. The ends were cut back, 11 bases at V and 0 bases at J, with 10 bases in the middle. Germline V gene sequence: CDR1 ENHRY, CDR2 SYGVKD. The CDR3 reads CAVYQTNYGYTF. CDR3 in DNA: TGTGCCGTCTACCAAACTAACTATGGCTACACCTTC.

The chain couples TRBV10-3 to TRBJ1-2, with 9 bases identical to TRBD1. The CDR3 is 18 amino acids. Germline CDR1 is ENHRY and CDR2 is SYGVKD. V gave up 3 bases and J gave up 5 bases; unmatched junction bases: 16. The CDR3 DNA follows: TGTGCCATCAGTGAAGGGACAGGGTGGTCTTCCGGACCATATGGCTACACCTTC. This translates into CAISEGTGWSSGPYGYTF.

This clone appeared a few times. This chain connects TRBV25-1 to TRBJ2-7, with unresolved D. Per germline, CDR1 MGHDK and CDR2 SYGVNS. The CDR3 contains 14 residues. CDR3 sequence: CATKPRFSSYEQYF. In DNA, the CDR3 is TGTGCGACCAAGCCGAGGTTCAGCTCCTACGAGCAGTACTTC.

The gene calls are TRBV5-1 and TRBJ2-1, with D uncertain. The V and J ends lost 4 bases and 7 bases respectively, with 6 bases between them. Looked up from germline, CDR1 is SGHRS and CDR2 is YFSETQ. The CDR3 runs to 11 residues. CDR3: CASSLRNEQFF. CDR3 nucleotides: TGCGCCAGCAGCCTGAGGAATGAGCAGTTCTTC.

The J gene is TRBJ2-5, the V gene TRBV2; 7 nucleotides line up with TRBD1. The germline V gene has CDR1 SNHLY and CDR2 FYNNEI. The CDR3 has 13 amino acids. With 5 bases clipped from V and 5 bases from J, the junction kept 5 bases outside the gene matches. CDR3 residues: CASSTGVGETQYF. Here the CDR3 DNA reads TGTGCCAGCAGTACAGGGGTGGGTGAGACCCAGTACTTC.

The chain combines TRBV2 with TRBJ2-1; TRBD1 is a possible D gene (5 bases). Looked up from germline, CDR1 is SNHLY and CDR2 is FYNNEI. The length of the CDR3 is 15 residues. V lost 5 bases, J lost 7 bases, and 18 bases lay in between. CDR3 coding DNA: TGTGCCAGCAGTTACCGACAGTTCCCCGGGAATGAGCAGTTCTTC. This sequence encodes CASSYRQFPGNEQFF.

The chain is built from TRBV5-1 and TRBJ2-2; 11 positions match TRBD1. Germline V gene lookup returns CDR1 SGHRS and CDR2 YFSETQ. V gave up 7 bases and J gave up 2 bases; unmatched junction bases: 10. This CDR3 contains 17 residues. CDR3 in amino acids: CASADRGRVANTGELFF. Here the CDR3 DNA reads TGCGCCAGCGCGGACAGGGGGCGCGTAGCAAACACCGGGGAGCTGTTTTTT.

For this clone: Germline is not matched at one junction end, which may reflect a read error. CDR3 sequence (DNA): TGTGCCAGCAGCCTCCAAAAGACCCAGTACTTC. The encoded protein is CASSLQKTQYF. This chain connects TRBV3-1 (or the pseudogene TRBV3-2) to TRBJ2-5; no definite D call. Per the germline V gene, CDR1 is LGHDT and CDR2 is YNNKEL (reference sequence). The CDR3 extends over 11 amino acids.

The chain's CDR3 is CASSLQGDPNTGELFF. Here the CDR3 DNA reads TGTGCCAGCAGCTTACAGGGGGACCCGAACACCGGGGAGCTGTTTTTT. The chain links TRBV5-8 to TRBJ2-2, with 8 bases aligning to TRBD1. The CDR3 runs to 16 residues. J lost 0 bases, V lost 2 bases, and 3 bases had no gene match. Per the germline V gene, CDR1 is SGHTS and CDR2 is YDEGEE.

V is TRBV7-2 and J is TRBJ1-2; 9 bases align to TRBD1. The CDR3 has 15 residues. V shed 5 bases and J 4 bases; nucleotides not matched to a gene: 8. Germline V CDR1 and CDR2: SGHTA, FQGNSA. The DNA for the CDR3 is TGTGCCAGCAGCCCCGGGACAGGGAACGCCTATGGCTACACCTTC. Its translation: CASSPGTGNAYGYTF.

The chain has TRBV5-1 and TRBJ2-3; 8 nucleotides agree with TRBD2. CDR1 SGHRS and CDR2 YFSETQ come from the germline V gene. V gave up 0 bases and J gave up 1 base; unmatched junction bases: 4. CDR3 size: 16 residues. The CDR3 DNA sequence: TGCGCCAGCAGCTTGGGCGCGGGGGGCGGCACAGATACGCAGTATTTT. Translation: CASSLGAGGGTDTQYF.

CDR3 amino acids: CASSQSLSREAYEQYF. The CDR3, as DNA: TGCGCCAGCAGCCAAAGTTTGTCGAGGGAGGCCTACGAGCAGTACTTC. This rearrangement joins TRBV4-3 to TRBJ2-7; possible D gene TRBD2, 6 bases. CDR1 and CDR2 (germline): LGHNA, YSLEER. Trimming pared 2 bases from V and 2 bases from J, leaving 16 bases between. CDR3 length equals 16 residues.

This clone occurred a few times. The chain has TRBV19 and TRBJ1-1, with 8 bases fitting TRBD1. The CDR3 length is 16 residues. The V and J ends lost 9 bases and 0 bases, in that order; junction bases with no gene match: 12. Per germline, CDR1 LNHDA and CDR2 SQIVND (reference sequence). CDR3 in amino acids: CASRSGQAFMNTEAFF. CDR3 bases: TGTGCCAGCAGGTCGGGACAGGCATTTATGAACACTGAAGCTTTCTTT.

V usage is TRBV5-6 and J usage is TRBJ1-3, with D uncertain. The germline V and J ends were trimmed by 4 bases and 6 bases, with 11 bases remaining between them. The CDR3 length is 13 residues. Looked up from germline, CDR1 is SGHDT and CDR2 is YYEEEE. For the CDR3, the DNA is TGTGCCAGCAGCCGGGGAGCAGAAAACACCATATATTTT. This translates into CASSRGAENTIYF.

The chain employs TRBV7-2 and TRBJ2-2; 9 bases match TRBD2. The length of the CDR3 is 16 residues. CDR1 is SGHTA, CDR2 FQGNSA, per germline. V lost 1 base and J lost 4; bases outside the gene matches: 4. Here the CDR3 DNA reads TGTGCCAGCAGCTTAGTGGCGGGGGGGCGCACCGGGGAGCTGTTTTTT. As protein: CASSLVAGGRTGELFF.

A single count supports this clone. The chain joins TRBV13 to TRBJ2-6; 7 bases line up with TRBD1. CDR1 and CDR2 (germline): PRHDT, FYEKMQ (reference sequence). This CDR3 region has 15 residues. The J segment lost 1 base and the V segment lost 8 bases, leaving 5 bases of the junction unmatched. In DNA, the CDR3 is TGTGCCAGCTCCACAGGGGTTTCTGGGGCCAACGTCCTGACTTTC. It encodes CASSTGVSGANVLTF.

The chain links TRBV7-2 to TRBJ1-4; D uncertain. Germline V gene data show CDR1 as SGHTA and CDR2 as FQGNSA. The CDR3 loop spans 16 amino acids. The V end was cut by 2 bases, the J end by 3 bases, with 13 bases between. The CDR3: CASSLNGFAPNEKLFF. The CDR3 DNA reads TGTGCCAGCAGCTTAAACGGGTTTGCACCTAATGAAAAACTGTTTTTT.

This chain connects TRBV15 to TRBJ2-3; 7 bases fit TRBD2. The CDR3 is 18 residues long. Germline loops: CDR1 LNHNV, CDR2 YYDKDF (reference sequence). Trimming cost V 2 bases and J 6 bases; bases outside gene matches: 17. Written as DNA, the CDR3 is TGTGCCACCAGCAGATCCCAAGGGACTATCTTATTCGGGGATACGCAGTATTTT. Encoded protein: CATSRSQGTILFGDTQYF.

The chain couples TRBV5-8 to TRBJ1-1; D uncertain. V shed 0 bases and J shed 0 bases, with 12 bases lying between them. In germline, CDR1 is SGHTS, CDR2 YDEGEE. This CDR3 region has 16 residues. The CDR3 loop reads CASSLGVGLMNTEAFF. CDR3 DNA sequence: TGTGCCAGCAGCTTGGGGGTCGGACTCATGAACACTGAAGCTTTCTTT.

In DNA, the CDR3 is TGTGCCATCAGGGCTTTGCCCCAAGAGACCCAGTACTTC. Protein sequence: CAIRALPQETQYF. This chain uses TRBV10-3 with TRBJ2-5; D remains ambiguous. The V end lost 6 bases, the J end lost 1 base, and 9 bases lay between the germline ends. Germline lookup yields CDR1 ENHRY and CDR2 SYGVKD. The CDR3 runs to 13 residues.

The J gene is TRBJ1-1, the V gene TRBV27; D call uncertain. The V gene lost 2 bases and the J gene lost 0 bases, with 4 bases spanning the gap. This CDR3 has 13 residues. The germline CDR1 and CDR2 sequences are MNHEY and SMNVEV (reference sequence). The CDR3 sequence is CASSLRLNTEAFF. CDR3 bases: TGTGCCAGCAGTTTACGGTTGAACACTGAAGCTTTCTTT.